A single count supports the clone carrying this T cell receptor beta chain. The data were obtained in a study of blood T cell repertoires in COVID-19. Turning to the study itself: Acute and convalescent COVID-19 specimens originated in the United States, Italy and Spain. The analysed material was cDNA or gDNA that came from T cells, B-cell-depleted T cells, or PBMCs.

V dropped 4 bases and J dropped 8 bases, with 15 bases sitting between them. CDR1 and CDR2 (germline): GTSNPN, SVGIG (reference sequence). The CDR3 consists of 13 residues. In the original processing: Estimation of nucleated cell counts was performed using reference gene primer amplification. Assay: immunoSEQ multiplex PCR; the TCRdb copy retains only in-frame clones and omits some. D and trimming were read from the DNA, whereas the V and J calls and clone size are those reported in that table. The table records a few hundred thousand clones, approximately 80% of them present only once. The clonotype was recovered from a woman aged 50 to 60 with acute or convalescent COVID-19. Material: peripheral blood. The chain carries TRBV30 and TRBJ2-1; a weak D match, TRBD1 (6 bases). For the CDR3, the DNA is TGTGCCTGGATGGCAGGGGTCGCGGATGAGCAGTTCTTC. Translation: CAWMAGVADEQFF. Full variable domain (outside the CDR3, taken from reference TRBV30 and TRBJ2-1): SQTIHQWPATLVQPVGSPLSLECTVEGTSNPNLYWYRQAAGRGLQLLFYSVGIGQISSEVPQNLSASRPQDRQFILSSKKLLLSDSGFYLCAWMAGVADEQFFGPGTRLTVL.